A single sample gave rise to the 25 T cell receptor beta chains below, sequenced in a study of response to subunit inactivated influenza vaccine. TCRdb re-analysed the RT-PCR reads in MiXCR, keeping a single row per CDR3 protein. The sample includes about 520,000 distinct CDR3 sequences, around 25% of them seen just once. The specimen was CD4+ T cells sorted from PBMCs, collected about 5 days after vaccination. The receptor source for this set is a man aged 50-59 years who received an inactivated influenza vaccine.

This clonotype has a handful of counts. The V and J genes are TRBV7-2 and TRBJ2-7, with D perhaps being TRBD1 or TRBD2 (5 bases each). The CDR3 covers 17 residues. CDR1 and CDR2 from the germline V gene are SGHTA and FQGNSA. V lost 3 bases and J 4 bases, leaving 22 bases between the germline ends. The CDR3 region is CASSLGRSKGSRYEQYF. The CDR3, as DNA: TGTGCCAGCAGCTTGGGACGTTCGAAGGGGTCTCGGTACGAGCAGTACTTC.

The chain combines TRBV20-1 with TRBJ2-7, with 10 bases aligning to TRBD1. Trimming cost V 3 bases and J 4 bases; bases outside gene matches: 6. CDR1 is DFQATT, CDR2 SNEGSKA, per germline (reference sequence). This CDR3 region has 14 residues. In nucleotides, the CDR3 is TGCAGTGCTAGGCGGGACAGGGGATATTACGAGCAGTACTTC. This encodes CSARRDRGYYEQYF.

The chain is built from TRBV5-1 and TRBJ2-5, with 9 bases that match TRBD1. Unmatched junction bases numbered 9, after V lost 4 bases and J lost 5 bases. The CDR3 is 15 residues long. Germline CDR1 is SGHRS and CDR2 is YFSETQ. For the CDR3, the DNA is TGCGCCAGCAGCCCCGGGACAGGGAAGTTGGAGACCCAGTACTTC. Amino acid sequence: CASSPGTGKLETQYF.

The rearrangement joins TRBV12-3 or TRBV12-4 to TRBJ2-2, with TRBD1 matching over 9 bases. V shed 8 bases and J 8 bases; nucleotides not matched to a gene: 12. The CDR3 is made up of 15 amino acids. The CDR3: CASRTSGQGSGELFF. The DNA of the CDR3 is TGTGCCAGCCGAACATCGGGACAGGGTTCGGGGGAGCTGTTTTTT.

This clonotype was seen a handful of times. The genes are TRBV15 and TRBJ2-3; D uncertain. Trimming pared 0 bases from V and 6 bases from J, leaving 13 bases between. CDR3 length: 15 amino acids. Germline V CDR1 and CDR2: LNHNV, YYDKDF (reference sequence). CDR3 bases: TGTGCCACCAGCAGAGATAAGGCTACAGTGGATACGCAGTATTTT. It specifies CATSRDKATVDTQYF.

This clonotype was seen a handful of times. This chain links TRBV6-1 with TRBJ1-1; D is possibly TRBD1 (5 bases). This CDR3 is 13 amino acids long. Germline CDR1 is MNHNS and CDR2 is SASEGT. Trimming pared 7 bases from V and 3 bases from J, leaving 12 bases between. The CDR3 loop is CASTHPGHTEAFF. As DNA, the CDR3 is TGTGCCAGCACCCACCCGGGGCACACTGAAGCTTTCTTT.

The rearrangement joins TRBV30 to TRBJ2-7, with no clear D. The CDR3 totals 12 residues. V was trimmed by 0 bases and J by 3 bases, leaving 6 bases between them. The germline V gene has CDR1 GTSNPN and CDR2 SVGIG (reference sequence). CDR3 amino acids: CAWSVDLYEQYF. The CDR3 DNA follows: TGTGCCTGGAGTGTAGACCTCTACGAGCAGTACTTC.

J is TRBJ2-1 and V is TRBV9; 10 bases line up with TRBD2. J gave up 3 bases and V 2 bases, and 20 bases lay outside the gene matches. Per germline, CDR1 SGDLS and CDR2 YYNGEE. The CDR3 is made up of 21 amino acids. CDR3 amino acids: CASSVANSRLAGVGNYNEQFF. In nucleotides, the CDR3 is TGTGCCAGCAGCGTTGCAAATTCTCGGCTAGCGGGAGTAGGAAACTACAATGAGCAGTTCTTC.

The sample holds a few counts of this clonotype. The chain combines TRBV6-5 with TRBJ2-7, with D perhaps assigned TRBD1 or TRBD2 (6 bases each). This CDR3 comprises 15 residues. Trimming stripped 0 bases from V and 7 bases from J, with 16 bases between. CDR1 and CDR2 (germline): MNHEY, SVGAGI. CDR3 residues: CASSYSISLGGEQYF. DNA of the CDR3: TGTGCCAGCAGTTACTCGATCTCCCTAGGGGGGGAGCAGTACTTC.

This rearrangement joins TRBV10-3 to TRBJ1-6, with D perhaps TRBD1 (5 bases). V dropped 3 bases and J dropped 8 bases, with 8 bases sitting between them. This CDR3 contains 13 residues. The V gene's germline CDR1 is ENHRY and CDR2 SYGVKD. Written as DNA, the CDR3 is TGTGCCATCAGTGAAACAGGCGATTCACCCCTCCACTTT. This sequence encodes CAISETGDSPLHF.

V is TRBV24-1 and J is TRBJ2-6; D may match TRBD1 or TRBD2 (6 bases each). Per germline, CDR1 KGHDR and CDR2 SFDVKD. The ends were cut back, 7 bases at V and 0 bases at J, with 15 bases in the middle. This CDR3 comprises 17 residues. In nucleotides, the CDR3 is TGTGCCACCAGCAGGGGACCGGGAGACTCTGGGGCCAACGTCCTGACTTTC. Protein sequence: CATSRGPGDSGANVLTF.

CDR3 coding DNA: TGTGCCAGCAGCCCTACTGCGGGGCGATCTTGGAACACTGAAGCTTTCTTT. Translating it yields CASSPTAGRSWNTEAFF. The chain employs TRBV7-2 and TRBJ1-1, with D tentatively TRBD1 (5 bases). The CDR3 runs to 17 residues. Germline CDR1 SGHTA, CDR2 FQGNSA. The V and J ends lost 5 bases and 1 base respectively, with 20 bases between them.

A few counts support this clonotype. The chain recombines TRBV6-2 or TRBV6-3 with TRBJ2-7; 7 bases are shared with TRBD1. CDR3 length equals 14 residues. The germline V gene has CDR1 MNHEY and CDR2 SVGEGT. After removal of 6 bases from V and 2 bases from J, the junction contained 7 bases not matched to a gene. Here the CDR3 reads CASRSTGATYEQYF. CDR3 nucleotide sequence: TGTGCCAGCAGATCCACAGGGGCAACCTACGAGCAGTACTTC.

The CDR3 spells CSARDGAGLETQYF. The CDR3, as DNA: TGCAGTGCTAGAGACGGAGCAGGGCTAGAGACCCAGTACTTC. This chain uses TRBV20-1 with TRBJ2-5, with TRBD1 as a possible D gene (5 bases). V dropped 0 bases and J dropped 4 bases, with 12 bases sitting between them. Per germline, CDR1 DFQATT and CDR2 SNEGSKA (reference sequence). The CDR3 loop spans 14 amino acids.

V usage is TRBV6-2 or TRBV6-3 and J usage is TRBJ1-1; 9 bases fit TRBD1. Germline V CDR1 and CDR2: MNHEY, SVGEGT. The length of the CDR3 is 14 residues. With 6 bases clipped from V and 4 bases from J, the junction kept 6 bases outside the gene matches. The CDR3 sequence is CASRTDRGFTEAFF. The CDR3 DNA reads TGTGCCAGCAGAACGGACAGGGGTTTCACTGAAGCTTTCTTT.

The chain is built from TRBV11-2 and TRBJ2-1; 9 bases align to TRBD1. Per the germline V gene, CDR1 is SGHAT and CDR2 is FQNNGV. Trimming removed 4 bases from V and 2 bases from J; junction bases left unmatched: 12. CDR3 length: 18 residues. Here the CDR3 reads CASSSLRGTGFTYNEQFF. CDR3 DNA: TGTGCCAGCAGCTCCCTAAGGGGGACAGGGTTTACCTACAATGAGCAGTTCTTC.

The rearrangement uses TRBV6-6 and TRBJ2-7; D unresolved. V shed 0 bases and J shed 3 bases, with 3 bases lying between them. The CDR3 totals 12 residues. Germline-derived CDR1 and CDR2 are MNHNY and SVGAGI (reference sequence). This chain's CDR3 is CASSYSVYEQYF. The CDR3 DNA sequence: TGTGCCAGCAGTTACTCGGTCTACGAGCAGTACTTC.

V gene TRBV7-9 combines with J gene TRBJ2-5; D perhaps matches TRBD2 (5 bases). Germline V gene data show CDR1 as SEHNR and CDR2 as FQNEAQ (reference sequence). The length of the CDR3 is 14 residues. V lost 5 bases to trimming and J lost 5 bases, with 15 bases between them. This CDR3 reads CASSPPARGETQYF. CDR3 sequence (DNA): TGTGCCAGCAGCCCCCCGGCTAGAGGGGAGACCCAGTACTTC. Full variable domain (missing parts from reference TRBV7-9 and TRBJ2-5): DTGVSQNPRHKITKRGQNVTFRCDPISEHNRLYWYRQTLGQGPEFLTYFQNEAQLEKSRLLSDRFSAERPKGSFSTLEIQRTEQGDSAMYLCASSPPARGETQYFGPGTRLLVL.

DNA for the CDR3: TGTGCCAGCAGCCCTAGGACAGGGGGTGATGAAAAACTGTTTTTT. Translating gives CASSPRTGGDEKLFF. This chain connects TRBV11-2 to TRBJ1-4; 10 bases line up with TRBD1. CDR3 length equals 15 residues. V dropped 5 bases and J dropped 6; count of bases not matched to a gene: 6. From germline, CDR1 is SGHAT and CDR2 FQNNGV.

The chain carries TRBV28 and TRBJ2-5; 10 positions agree with TRBD2. The J segment lost 3 bases and the V segment lost 11 bases, leaving 6 bases of the junction unmatched. CDR1 and CDR2 (germline): MDHEN, SYDVKM. The length of the CDR3 is 13 residues. The DNA of the CDR3 is TGTGCCGTCTCGGGACTAGCGAAAGAGACCCAGTACTTC. This codes for CAVSGLAKETQYF.

This chain uses TRBV3-1 with TRBJ2-4; 9 bases align to TRBD2. The CDR3 contains 15 residues. Germline loops: CDR1 LGHDT, CDR2 YNNKEL (reference sequence). With V trimmed by 6 bases and J by 7 bases, 10 bases remained unmatched. The CDR3 region has the DNA TGTGCCAGCAGTGGTAGCGGGAGAGGTAGGAACATTCAGTACTTC. Encoded protein: CASSGSGRGRNIQYF.

The genes are TRBV11-2 and TRBJ2-3; the D gene is possibly TRBD2 (6 bases). Germline CDR1 is SGHAT and CDR2 is FQNNGV. V was cut by 8 bases and J by 6 bases, with 24 bases left in between. This CDR3 has 16 amino acids. The CDR3 region is CASGSASRDGTDTQYF. The CDR3 nucleotides are TGTGCCAGCGGCTCCGCGTCCCGGGACGGGACTGATACGCAGTATTTT.

The V gene is TRBV7-2, the J gene TRBJ2-5; D gene ambiguous. The length of the CDR3 is 15 residues. Germline V CDR1 and CDR2: SGHTA, FQGNSA. V was shortened by 5 bases and J by 5 bases, with 18 bases between the two germline ends. The CDR3 bases are TGTGCCAGCAGCCCGAGGCGGTGGGTAGGGGAGACCCAGTACTTC. Protein product: CASSPRRWVGETQYF.

The rearrangement uses TRBV7-9 and TRBJ2-1; D may match TRBD1 or TRBD2 (6 bases each). CDR1 and CDR2 (germline): SEHNR, FQNEAQ (reference sequence). Trimming took 5 bases from V and 5 from J, leaving 19 bases between them. CDR3 length equals 16 residues. Here the CDR3 DNA reads TGTGCCAGCAGCCCCTCCCGGGGGCTAACGAACAATGAGCAGTTCTTC. Protein: CASSPSRGLTNNEQFF. Variable domain in full (rest from reference TRBV7-9 and TRBJ2-1): DTGVSQNPRHKITKRGQNVTFRCDPISEHNRLYWYRQTLGQGPEFLTYFQNEAQLEKSRLLSDRFSAERPKGSFSTLEIQRTEQGDSAMYLCASSPSRGLTNNEQFFGPGTRLTVL.

The V gene is TRBV29-1, the J gene TRBJ2-2, with 10 nucleotides matching TRBD2. Losses at the gene ends were 5 bases for V and 7 bases for J; bases not matched to a gene: 4. This CDR3 comprises 13 residues. CDR1 and CDR2 from the germline V gene are SQVTM and ANQGSEA. The CDR3 nucleotides are TGCAGCGTTCGAACTAGCGGGATCGGGGAGCTGTTTTTT. Protein product: CSVRTSGIGELFF.